A selection of T cell receptor beta chains follows, all from one sample in a study of blood T cell repertoires in COVID-19. The table came from immunoSEQ multiplex PCR; TCRdb's copy has only in-frame clones and leaves some out. The sample includes 200,000 to 250,000 clones, 85% seen only once; the top ten take 2.9%. The sequencing sample was made of peripheral blood. These receptors were taken from a man aged 45 to 65 who had recovered from COVID-19. CDR3s include the opening cysteine and the closing phenylalanine or tryptophan. A D gene is named only where the DNA matches it firmly. Size tells how often a clone was seen (once, few, many) or the class of an expanded clone, and some rows leave it out.

j_gene	v_gene	abundance	d_gene	CDR3aa	CDR3nt
TRBJ1-1	TRBV9	-	-	CASSVHPNGMNTEAFF	TGTGCCAGCAGCGTACACCCAAACGGGATGAACACTGAAGCTTTCTTT
TRBJ2-1	TRBV6-1	once	-	CASSEQVRQFF	TGTGCCAGCAGTGAGCAGGTTCGGCAGTTCTTC
TRBJ2-5	TRBV29-1	-	TRBD2	CSVEAGAETQYF	TGCAGCGTTGAGGCGGGAGCGGAGACCCAGTACTTC
TRBJ2-5	TRBV7-2	few	-	CASSGDYPRRETQYF	TGTGCCAGCAGCGGCGACTACCCCCGACGAGAGACCCAGTACTTC
TRBJ2-7	TRBV30	-	-	CAWSSPAYEQYF	TGTGCCTGGAGCTCCCCGGCCTACGAGCAGTACTTC
TRBJ2-5	TRBV4-1	-	TRBD1	CASSHLRTGTGKETQYF	TGCGCCAGCAGCCACCTCCGAACCGGGACAGGGAAAGAGACCCAGTACTTC
TRBJ2-2	TRBV7-9	-	TRBD1	CASSTRTGSPNTGELFF	TGTGCCAGCAGCACCCGGACAGGGTCCCCAAACACCGGGGAGCTGTTTTTT
TRBJ2-7	TRBV28	-	TRBD1	CASSLGQLSHF	TGTGCCAGCAGCCTGGGACAGTTGTCCCACTTC
TRBJ1-6	TRBV5-1	-	-	CASSLAGRGTLHF	TGCGCCAGCAGCTTGGCCGGGCGGGGAACCCTCCACTTT
TRBJ2-1	TRBV4-1	-	TRBD1	CASSQEDHRGDEQFF	TGCGCCAGCAGCCAAGAGGACCACAGGGGAGACGAGCAGTTCTTC
TRBJ2-3	TRBV6-6	-	TRBD1	CAGARTGGTDTQYF	TGTGCCGGAGCCCGGACAGGGGGCACAGATACGCAGTATTTT
TRBJ1-4	TRBV3-1/TRBV3-2	-	-	CASSQDELGTGFRKTVF	TGTGCCAGCAGCCAAGATGAGTTAGGTACAGGTTTCCGAAAAACTGTTTTT
TRBJ1-6	TRBV20-1	-	-	CSASQGVNNSPLHF	TGCAGTGCTAGTCAAGGGGTCAATAATTCACCCCTCCACTTT
TRBJ2-6	TRBV12-5	once	-	CASGPECVSGANVLTF	TGTGCTAGTGGTCCGGAGTGCGTCTCTGGGGCCAACGTCCTGACTTTC
TRBJ1-2	TRBV19	-	-	CASRDRLYGYTF	TGTGCCAGTAGGGACAGACTCTATGGCTACACCTTC
TRBJ2-7	TRBV4-1	few	-	CASSLGQHQPYEQYF	TGCGCCAGCAGCCTAGGACAGCATCAACCCTACGAGCAGTACTTC
TRBJ2-3	TRBV10-3	-	-	CAISEPGLTLKNTQYF	TGTGCCATCAGTGAGCCGGGACTTACCCTGAAGAATACGCAGTATTTT
TRBJ2-1	TRBV29-1	-	TRBD2	CSVESVAGAYNEQFF	TGCAGCGTTGAATCGGTAGCGGGAGCCTACAATGAGCAGTTCTTC
TRBJ1-1	TRBV12-3/TRBV12-4	-	-	CASSLFKNTEAFF	TGTGCCAGCAGTTTGTTCAAGAACACTGAAGCTTTCTTT
TRBJ1-5	TRBV30	-	-	CAWSGGPNQPQHF	TGTGCCTGGAGTGGAGGGCCGAATCAGCCCCAGCATTTT
TRBJ2-7	TRBV28	-	-	CASSLTLAGRGREQYF	TGTGCCAGCAGCCTAACCTTGGCAGGGAGGGGGAGGGAGCAGTACTTC
TRBJ2-2	TRBV4-1	-	TRBD2	CASSSRYGGSVTGELFF	TGCGCCAGCAGCTCCCGTTACGGCGGGAGCGTTACCGGGGAGCTGTTTTTT
TRBJ1-5	TRBV24-1	once	TRBD1	CATSAAGGGQPQHF	TGTGCCACCAGTGCGGCAGGGGGCGGTCAGCCCCAGCATTTT
TRBJ2-7	TRBV21-1	-	-	CASRPGLAGGPIRYEQYF	TGTGCCAGCAGACCGGGACTAGCGGGAGGGCCCATTCGGTACGAGCAGTACTTC
TRBJ2-1	TRBV15	-	TRBD2	CATSREVAGGGNEQFF	TGTGCCACCAGCAGAGAGGTTGCGGGAGGAGGTAATGAGCAGTTCTTC
TRBJ2-3	TRBV11-2	-	-	CASSSITDTQYF	TGTGCCAGCAGCTCAATTACAGATACGCAGTATTTT
TRBJ2-3	TRBV24-1	-	TRBD2	CATAGLAIAGLRDTQYF	TGTGCCACCGCGGGTCTCGCGATAGCGGGATTGCGGGATACGCAGTATTTT
TRBJ2-7	TRBV27	-	-	CASSSGLDYEQYF	TGTGCCAGCAGTTCCGGACTCGACTACGAGCAGTACTTC
TRBJ1-5	TRBV28	-	-	CASSFRQGDQPQHF	TGTGCCAGCAGTTTTAGGCAGGGTGATCAACCCCAGCATTTT
TRBJ2-7	TRBV5-1	-	-	CASSLPRDSLREQYF	TGCGCCAGCAGCTTGCCCCGCGACTCTTTACGCGAGCAGTACTTC
TRBJ1-4	TRBV30	-	-	CAGRGGPQLFF	TGTGCCGGCCGGGGGGGACCGCAACTGTTTTTT
TRBJ1-5	TRBV28	-	TRBD1	CASTFRGRYSNQPQHF	TGTGCCAGCACGTTTAGGGGGCGGTATAGCAATCAGCCCCAGCATTTT
TRBJ2-7	TRBV7-2	-	TRBD2	CASSLDLAGGTYEQYF	TGTGCCAGCAGCTTAGACCTAGCGGGAGGTACCTACGAGCAGTACTTC
TRBJ2-2	TRBV18	once	TRBD1	CASTTGGANTGELFF	TGTGCCAGCACAACAGGGGGAGCGAACACCGGGGAGCTGTTTTTT
TRBJ2-1	TRBV6-5	once	-	CATRDSVGEQFF	TGTGCCACTAGGGACTCCGTGGGAGAGCAGTTCTTC
TRBJ2-7	TRBV15	-	-	CATSRDLGGTYEQYF	TGTGCCACCAGCAGAGATCTAGGAGGGACTTACGAGCAGTACTTC